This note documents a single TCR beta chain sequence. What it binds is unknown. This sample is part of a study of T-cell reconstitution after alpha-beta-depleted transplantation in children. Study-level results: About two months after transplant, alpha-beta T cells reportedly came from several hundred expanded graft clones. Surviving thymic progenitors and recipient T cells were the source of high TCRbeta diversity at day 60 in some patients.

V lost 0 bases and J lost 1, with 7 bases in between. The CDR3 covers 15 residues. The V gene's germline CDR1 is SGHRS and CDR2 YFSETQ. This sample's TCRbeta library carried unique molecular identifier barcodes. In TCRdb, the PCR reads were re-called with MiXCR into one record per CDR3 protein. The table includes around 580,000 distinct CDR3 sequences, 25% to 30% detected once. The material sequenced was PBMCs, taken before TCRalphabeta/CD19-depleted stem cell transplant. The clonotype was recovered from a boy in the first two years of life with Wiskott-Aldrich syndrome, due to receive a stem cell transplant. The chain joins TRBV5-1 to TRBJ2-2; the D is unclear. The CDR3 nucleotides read TGCGCCAGCAGCTTGGTTGTTAGGAACACCGGGGAGCTGTTTTTT. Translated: CASSLVVRNTGELFF.